This TCR beta chain was retrieved from a study of early T cells in non-severe SARS-CoV-2 infection. Across the study: Sequencing input comprised bulk RNA from unsorted whole blood; chain pairing was not available.

There are 14 residues in the CDR3. V was clipped by 8 bases and J by 4 bases, with 12 bases between them. CDR1 and CDR2 from the germline V gene are SEHNR and FQNEAQ (reference sequence). Study-wide points: The VDJdb matching leaned toward anti-spike CD8 responses and overlooked private and CD4 specificities.

Molecules of cDNA were individually given unique molecular identifiers that were attached to them. MiXCR, applied by TCRdb to the 5' RACE reads, yields one record per CDR3 protein. Among 40,000 to 55,000 distinct CDR3 sequences listed, approximately 7.5% were seen once. This clonotype was picked up many times. What it binds is unknown. The V gene is TRBV7-9, the J gene TRBJ1-6, with unresolved D. The receptor was isolated from an adult who was a healthcare worker with PCR-confirmed SARS-CoV-2 infection or an uninfected control (not recorded which). The sample was whole blood. CDR3 DNA: TGTGCCAGCGGCGGCAGCAGTTATAATTCACCCCTCCACTTT. Its translation: CASGGSSYNSPLHF.